Presented here are 19 T cell receptor beta chains from one specimen sequenced in a study of blood T cell repertoires in COVID-19. Clones were read by immunoSEQ multiplex PCR, and TCRdb kept only the in-frame ones, dropping some. The sample includes fewer than 90,000 clones, nearly 95% of them seen just once. Sequencing used peripheral blood. The receptors derive from a human donor with active COVID-19. The donor label of this sample is uncertain.

This sequence joins TRBV15 and TRBJ1-1; D is unclear. Trimming removed 0 bases from V and 1 base from J, with 9 bases in between. Germline CDR1 is LNHNV and CDR2 is YYDKDF (reference sequence). This CDR3 region has 15 residues. The CDR3, as DNA: TGTGCCACCAGCAGAGATCTAGGGAGGAACACTGAAGCTTTCTTT. Translation gives CATSRDLGRNTEAFF.

The genes are TRBV12-3 or TRBV12-4 and TRBJ2-1; possibly TRBD2 for D (5 bases). This CDR3 is built from 12 residues. The germline V and J ends were trimmed by 2 bases and 15 bases, with 14 bases remaining between them. In DNA form, the CDR3 reads TGTGCCAGCAGTTTATTCGGGAACATGCCGTTCTTC. It specifies CASSLFGNMPFF.

The J gene is TRBJ2-5, the V gene TRBV19, with 9 bases identical to TRBD1. J gave up 5 bases and V 6 bases, and 10 bases lay outside the gene matches. Germline CDR1 and CDR2: LNHDA and SQIVND (reference sequence). The CDR3 has 15 residues. The CDR3 spells CASRAGQGSWETQYF. CDR3 DNA sequence: TGTGCCAGTAGAGCGGGACAGGGCAGTTGGGAGACCCAGTACTTC.

This chain links TRBV6-5 with TRBJ2-7; tentatively, D is TRBD2 (6 bases). Trimming left V 0 bases short and J 3 bases short, with 12 bases between. This CDR3 contains 15 residues. Looked up from germline, CDR1 is MNHEY and CDR2 is SVGAGI. DNA for the CDR3: TGTGCCAGCAGTTACTCGTCCGGGAGCAACTACGAGCAGTACTTC. Its protein is CASSYSSGSNYEQYF.

This clone was recorded once. This rearrangement joins TRBV2 to TRBJ2-1, with D unresolved. Trimming removed 4 bases from V and 1 base from J, with 11 bases in between. CDR3 length: 15 residues. Germline loops: CDR1 SNHLY, CDR2 FYNNEI. In DNA form, the CDR3 reads TGTGCCAGCAGTGTCGCTAGTTGGTCCTACAATGAGCAGTTCTTC. Translating gives CASSVASWSYNEQFF.

The chain joins TRBV28 to TRBJ1-5; TRBD1 might be the D (6 bases). Between the trimmed V and J ends, which lost 3 bases and 4 bases, there was a span of 13 bases. Germline V gene lookup returns CDR1 MDHEN and CDR2 SYDVKM. This CDR3 comprises 15 residues. The CDR3 nucleotides are TGTGCCAGCAGTTTGCCCAGGGGTGGGAATCAGCCCCAGCATTTT. This sequence encodes CASSLPRGGNQPQHF.

The gene calls are TRBV29-1 and TRBJ2-7, with TRBD1 matching over 7 bases. Germline loops: CDR1 SQVTM, CDR2 ANQGSEA. V shed 3 bases, J shed 0 bases, and the junction held 2 bases outside the gene matches. The CDR3 is 13 amino acids. Written as DNA, the CDR3 is TGCAGCGTTGAGCCAGGGGGCTCCTACGAGCAGTACTTC. This encodes CSVEPGGSYEQYF.

The CDR3 region is CATPGYGTDTQYF. CDR3 in DNA: TGTGCCACTCCAGGGTATGGGACAGATACGCAGTATTTT. The V gene is TRBV24-1, the J gene TRBJ2-3; weak D call: TRBD1 (5 bases). The CDR3 runs 13 residues. With 10 bases removed from V and 3 bases from J, the gap between germline ends came to 13 bases. Looked up from germline, CDR1 is KGHDR and CDR2 is SFDVKD.

This rearrangement joins TRBV6-4 to TRBJ1-1; D is possibly TRBD1 (5 bases). Per the germline V gene, CDR1 is MRHNA and CDR2 is SNTAGT. Trimming removed 7 bases from V and 4 bases from J, with 19 bases in between. The CDR3 contains 15 residues. CDR3 sequence: CASKRGPGLATEAFF. DNA of the CDR3: TGTGCCAGCAAAAGAGGCCCAGGGTTGGCCACTGAAGCTTTCTTT.

CDR3 loop: CASSYDIPSYNEQFF. CDR3 in DNA: TGTGCCAGCAGCTACGACATCCCGTCCTACAATGAGCAGTTCTTC. The chain has TRBV7-2 and TRBJ2-1; D remains unclear. The V end lost 4 bases, the J end lost 1 base, and 11 bases lay between the germline ends. The CDR3 runs to 15 residues. Germline loops: CDR1 SGHTA, CDR2 FQGNSA.

The chain has TRBV25-1 and TRBJ2-4, with D hard to call. With 2 bases removed from V and 0 bases from J, the gap between germline ends came to 8 bases. CDR3 length: 15 amino acids. Looked up from germline, CDR1 is MGHDK and CDR2 is SYGVNS. CDR3 DNA: TGTGCCAGCAGTGAAACAGTTTTAGCCAAAAACATTCAGTACTTC. Its translation: CASSETVLAKNIQYF. Filled out from reference TRBV25-1 and TRBJ2-4, the complete variable domain reads EADIYQTPRYLVIGTGKKITLECSQTMGHDKMYWYQQDPGMELHLIHYSYGVNSTEKGDLSSESTVSRIRTEHFPLTLESARPSHTSQYLCASSETVLAKNIQYFGAGTRLSVL.

The rearrangement uses TRBV3-1 (or the pseudogene TRBV3-2) and TRBJ1-1; D is uncertain. V gave up 7 bases and J gave up 3 bases, with 12 bases separating them. Per the germline V gene, CDR1 is LGHDT and CDR2 is YNNKEL (reference sequence). The CDR3 sequence is 13 residues long. CDR3 residues: CASTGDGDTEAFF. For the CDR3, the DNA is TGTGCCAGCACCGGGGATGGGGACACTGAAGCTTTCTTT.

The CDR3 protein is CASSLDQNTEAFF. DNA of the CDR3: TGTGCCAGCAGCTTAGACCAAAACACTGAAGCTTTCTTT. The chain employs TRBV11-3 and TRBJ1-1; D not resolved. This CDR3 region has 13 residues. Germline V gene data show CDR1 as SGHNT and CDR2 as YENEEA. V shed 0 bases and J shed 2 bases, with 4 bases lying between them.

This clone has just one count. The rearrangement uses TRBV19 and TRBJ1-1; TRBD1 matches at 11 bases. V gave up 8 bases and J gave up 4 bases; unmatched junction bases: 6. Germline CDR1 reads LNHDA; CDR2 reads SQIVND (reference sequence). The CDR3 consists of 14 residues. The CDR3 sequence is CASLRTGGSTEAFF. DNA for the CDR3: TGTGCCAGTCTTAGGACAGGGGGCTCCACTGAAGCTTTCTTT.

The CDR3 loop reads CASSYSSRDEQYF. Written as DNA, the CDR3 is TGTGCCAGCAGTTACTCTTCCCGGGACGAGCAGTACTTC. The rearrangement uses TRBV6-5 and TRBJ2-7; the D is unclear. Germline V gene sequence: CDR1 MNHEY, CDR2 SVGAGI. CDR3 length: 13 residues. Trimming removed 0 bases from V and 5 bases from J, with 8 bases in between.

The chain employs TRBV19 and TRBJ1-2; the D is unclear. Trimming stripped 8 bases from V and 0 bases from J, with 22 bases between. The V gene's germline CDR1 is LNHDA and CDR2 SQIVND (reference sequence). CDR3 length: 17 amino acids. For the CDR3, the DNA is TGTGCCAGTCTGAGATCGGAACAGTTCATGACTAACTATGGCTACACCTTC. It encodes CASLRSEQFMTNYGYTF.

This chain uses TRBV6-1 with TRBJ1-1; D is unclear. The CDR3 has 14 residues. Trimming pared 3 bases from V and 2 bases from J, leaving 10 bases between. Germline CDR1 is MNHNS and CDR2 is SASEGT. Here the CDR3 reads CASSDPRGNTEAFF. The CDR3 nucleotides read TGTGCCAGCAGTGACCCACGGGGAAACACTGAAGCTTTCTTT.

The chain has TRBV3-1 (or the pseudogene TRBV3-2) and TRBJ2-5; 9 positions agree with TRBD2. Looked up from germline, CDR1 is LGHDT and CDR2 is YNNKEL (reference sequence). The CDR3 extends over 15 amino acids. With V trimmed by 5 bases and J by 3 bases, 7 bases remained unmatched. The CDR3 loop is CASSTRTSAKETQYF. In DNA form, the CDR3 reads TGTGCCAGCAGCACCCGGACTAGCGCAAAAGAGACCCAGTACTTC.

The chain is built from TRBV7-9 and TRBJ2-7; TRBD1 agrees at 9 bases. The germline gives CDR1 SEHNR, CDR2 FQNEAQ (reference sequence). This CDR3 is 15 amino acids long. Trimming at V came to 5 bases and at J to 4 bases, leaving 9 bases not matched to a gene. This CDR3 reads CASSLPGQGSYEQYF. The CDR3 DNA follows: TGTGCCAGCAGCCTGCCGGGACAGGGATCATACGAGCAGTACTTC.